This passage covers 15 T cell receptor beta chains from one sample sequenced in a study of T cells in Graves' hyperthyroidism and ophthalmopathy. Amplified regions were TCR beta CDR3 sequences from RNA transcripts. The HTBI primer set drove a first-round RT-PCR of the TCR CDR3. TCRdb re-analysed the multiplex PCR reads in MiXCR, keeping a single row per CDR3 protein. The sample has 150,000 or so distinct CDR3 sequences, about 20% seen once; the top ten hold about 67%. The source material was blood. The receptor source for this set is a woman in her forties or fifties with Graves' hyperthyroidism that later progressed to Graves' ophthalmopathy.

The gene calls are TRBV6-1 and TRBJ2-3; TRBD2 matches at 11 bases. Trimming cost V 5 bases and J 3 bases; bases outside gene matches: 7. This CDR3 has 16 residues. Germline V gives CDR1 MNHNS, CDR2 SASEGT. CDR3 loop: CASSPLGLAETDTQYF. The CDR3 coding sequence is TGTGCCAGCAGTCCCCTGGGACTAGCGGAAACAGATACGCAGTATTTT.

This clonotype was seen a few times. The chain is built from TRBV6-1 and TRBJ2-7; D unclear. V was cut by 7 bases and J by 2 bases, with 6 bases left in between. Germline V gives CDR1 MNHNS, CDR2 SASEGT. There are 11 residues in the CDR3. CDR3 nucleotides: TGTGCCAGCAATGTAGCCTACGAGCAGTACTTC. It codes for CASNVAYEQYF.

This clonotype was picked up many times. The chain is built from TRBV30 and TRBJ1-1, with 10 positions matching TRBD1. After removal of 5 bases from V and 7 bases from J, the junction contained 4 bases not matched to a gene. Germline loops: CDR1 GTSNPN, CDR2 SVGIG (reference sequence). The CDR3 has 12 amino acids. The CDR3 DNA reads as TGTGCCTGGGGACAGGGGGTTCATGAAGCTTTCTTT. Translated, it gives CAWGQGVHEAFF.

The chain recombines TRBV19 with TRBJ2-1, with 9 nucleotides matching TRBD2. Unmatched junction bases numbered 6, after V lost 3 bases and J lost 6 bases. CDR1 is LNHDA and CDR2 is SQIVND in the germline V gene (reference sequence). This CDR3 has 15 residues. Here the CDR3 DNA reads TGTGCCAGTAGTATCCCCGGCGGGAGGGCCAATGAGCAGTTCTTC. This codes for CASSIPGGRANEQFF.

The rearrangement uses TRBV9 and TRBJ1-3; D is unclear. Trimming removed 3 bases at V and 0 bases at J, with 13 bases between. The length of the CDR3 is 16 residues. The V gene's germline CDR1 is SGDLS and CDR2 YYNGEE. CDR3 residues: CASSGDDGASGNTIYF. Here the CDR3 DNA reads TGTGCCAGCAGCGGAGACGACGGAGCCTCTGGAAACACCATATATTTT.

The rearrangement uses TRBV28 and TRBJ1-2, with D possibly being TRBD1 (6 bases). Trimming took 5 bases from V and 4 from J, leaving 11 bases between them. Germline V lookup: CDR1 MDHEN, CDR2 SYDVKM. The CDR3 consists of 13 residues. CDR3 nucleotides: TGTGCCAGCAGTGAAGGGGGGGGCTATGGCTACACCTTC. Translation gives CASSEGGGYGYTF.

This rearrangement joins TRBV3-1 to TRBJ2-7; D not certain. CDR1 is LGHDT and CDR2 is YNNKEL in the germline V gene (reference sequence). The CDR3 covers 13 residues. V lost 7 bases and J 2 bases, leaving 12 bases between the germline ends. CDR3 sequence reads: CASKDPLTYEQYF. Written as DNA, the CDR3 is TGTGCCAGCAAAGACCCCCTCACCTACGAGCAGTACTTC.

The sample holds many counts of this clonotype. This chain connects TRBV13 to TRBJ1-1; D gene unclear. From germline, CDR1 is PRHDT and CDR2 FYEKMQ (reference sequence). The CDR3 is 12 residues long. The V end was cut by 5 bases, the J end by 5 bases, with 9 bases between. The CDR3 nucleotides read TGTGCCAGCAGCGGGTTGAGAACTGAAGCTTTCTTT. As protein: CASSGLRTEAFF.

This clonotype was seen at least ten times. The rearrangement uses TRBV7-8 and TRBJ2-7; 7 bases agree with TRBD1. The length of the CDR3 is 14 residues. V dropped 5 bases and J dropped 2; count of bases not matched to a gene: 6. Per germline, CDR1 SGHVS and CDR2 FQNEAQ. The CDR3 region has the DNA TGTGCCAGCAGCCCCCGACAGGGTCCCTACGAGCAGTACTTC. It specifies CASSPRQGPYEQYF.

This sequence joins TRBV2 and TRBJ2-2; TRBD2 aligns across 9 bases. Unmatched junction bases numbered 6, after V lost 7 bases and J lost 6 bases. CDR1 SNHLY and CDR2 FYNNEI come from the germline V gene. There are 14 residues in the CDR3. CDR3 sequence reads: CASIWLAGSGELFF. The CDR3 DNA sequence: TGTGCCAGCATTTGGCTAGCGGGATCCGGGGAGCTGTTTTTT.

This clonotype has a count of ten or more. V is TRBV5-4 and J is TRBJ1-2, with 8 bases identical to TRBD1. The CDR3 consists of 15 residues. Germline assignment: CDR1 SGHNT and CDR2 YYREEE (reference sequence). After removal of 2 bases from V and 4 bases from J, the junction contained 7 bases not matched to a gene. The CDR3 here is CASSLRQGPGYGYTF. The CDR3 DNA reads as TGTGCCAGCAGCTTACGACAGGGGCCGGGCTATGGCTACACCTTC. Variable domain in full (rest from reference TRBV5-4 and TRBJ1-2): ETGVTQSPTHLIKTRGQQVTLRCSSQSGHNTVSWYQQALGQGPQFIFQYYREEENGRGNFPPRFSGLQFPNYSSELNVNALELDDSALYLCASSLRQGPGYGYTFGSGTRLTVV.

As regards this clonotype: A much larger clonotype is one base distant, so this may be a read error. This CDR3 is CSARDLTGCSYEQYF. Here the CDR3 DNA reads TGCAGTGCTAGAGATTTGACAGGGTGCTCCTACGAGCAGTACTTC. The chain combines TRBV20-1 with TRBJ2-7, with 7 bases identical to TRBD1. The CDR3 sequence is 15 residues long. After removal of 0 bases from V and 0 bases from J, the junction contained 5 bases not matched to a gene. CDR1 is DFQATT and CDR2 is SNEGSKA in the germline V gene (reference sequence).

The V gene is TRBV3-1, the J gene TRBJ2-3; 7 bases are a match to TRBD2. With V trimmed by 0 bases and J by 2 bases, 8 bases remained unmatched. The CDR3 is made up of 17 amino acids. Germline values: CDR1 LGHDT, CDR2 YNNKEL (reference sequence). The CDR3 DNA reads TGTGCCAGCAGCCAAGATGCCCAGCGGGATTCCACAGATACGCAGTATTTT. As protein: CASSQDAQRDSTDTQYF.

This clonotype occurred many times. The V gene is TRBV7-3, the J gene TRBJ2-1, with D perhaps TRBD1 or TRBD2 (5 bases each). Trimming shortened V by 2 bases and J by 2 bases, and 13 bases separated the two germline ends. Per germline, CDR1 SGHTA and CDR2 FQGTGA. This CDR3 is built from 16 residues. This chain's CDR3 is CASSLGGGRAYNEQFF. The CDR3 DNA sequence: TGTGCCAGCAGCTTAGGTGGGGGTAGAGCCTACAATGAGCAGTTCTTC.

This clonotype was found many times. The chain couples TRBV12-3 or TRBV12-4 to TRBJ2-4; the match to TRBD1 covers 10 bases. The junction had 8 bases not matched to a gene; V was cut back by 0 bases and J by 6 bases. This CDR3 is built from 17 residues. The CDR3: CASSLASGTGDLNIQYF. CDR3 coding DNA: TGTGCCAGCAGTTTAGCGAGCGGGACAGGGGACTTAAACATTCAGTACTTC.